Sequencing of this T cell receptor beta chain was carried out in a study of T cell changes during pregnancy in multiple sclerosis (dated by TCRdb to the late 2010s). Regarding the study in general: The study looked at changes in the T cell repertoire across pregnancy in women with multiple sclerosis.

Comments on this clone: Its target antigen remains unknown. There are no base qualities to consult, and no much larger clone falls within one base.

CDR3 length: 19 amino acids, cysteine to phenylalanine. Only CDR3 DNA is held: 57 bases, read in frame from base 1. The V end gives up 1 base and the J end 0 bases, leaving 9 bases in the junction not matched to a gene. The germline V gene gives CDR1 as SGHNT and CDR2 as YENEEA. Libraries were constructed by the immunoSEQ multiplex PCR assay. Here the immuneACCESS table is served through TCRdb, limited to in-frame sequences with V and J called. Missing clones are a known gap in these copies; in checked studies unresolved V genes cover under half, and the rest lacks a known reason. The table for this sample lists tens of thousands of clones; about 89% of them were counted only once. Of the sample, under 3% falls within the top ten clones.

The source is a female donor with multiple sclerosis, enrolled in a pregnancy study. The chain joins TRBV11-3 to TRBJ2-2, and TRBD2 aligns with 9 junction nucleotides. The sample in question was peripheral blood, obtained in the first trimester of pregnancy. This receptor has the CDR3 CASSLALLAGRTNTGELFF. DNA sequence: TGTGCCAGCAGCTTAGCACTCCTAGCGGGGCGAACGAACACCGGGGAGCTGTTTTTT.